These T cell receptor beta chains were read from a single sample in a study of T cells in Graves' hyperthyroidism and ophthalmopathy. TCRdb itself ran the multiplex PCR reads through MiXCR, one entry per CDR3 protein. This table holds a few hundred thousand distinct CDR3 sequences, 15% found once. Source material: blood. These receptors were collected from a woman under 40 with Graves' hyperthyroidism. The CDR3 runs from the conserved cysteine through the conserved F or W. A D gene is named only where the DNA matches it firmly. The size entry is marked missing in some rows and otherwise reads once, few, many or a size class.

j_gene,abundance,v_gene,d_gene,CDR3nt,CDR3aa
TRBJ1-5,many,TRBV3-1,NA,TGTGCCAGCAGCCAATCCATCGGTCAGCCCCAGCATTTT,CASSQSIGQPQHF
TRBJ2-7,NA,TRBV18,TRBD2,TGTGCCAGCTCACCCGAAAAAGCGGGAGGCGAGCAGTACTTC,CASSPEKAGGEQYF
TRBJ1-1,NA,TRBV2,NA,TGTGCCAGCAGTGAAGCCGCAGGGAACACTGAAGTTTTCTTT,CASSEAAGNTEVFF
TRBJ2-7,many,TRBV6-1,NA,TGTGCCAGCAGAGGGGACCGCCCCCCCTACGAGCAGTACTTC,CASRGDRPPYEQYF
TRBJ2-7,few,TRBV2,TRBD1,TGTGCCACAAGGACAGGGGGCACCTACGAGCAGTACTTC,CATRTGGTYEQYF
TRBJ1-5,many,TRBV6-1,NA,TGTGCCAGCAGTGACCTCAACTCCCCGACAGGCCTTCTTAATCAGCCCCAGCATTTT,CASSDLNSPTGLLNQPQHF
TRBJ2-7,NA,TRBV3-1,NA,TGTGCCAGCAGCCAAGAGAGACTACTGCTCTACGAGCAGTACTTC,CASSQERLLLYEQYF
TRBJ2-1,many,TRBV3-1,NA,TGTGCCAGCACCCCGGGGGCGACCCACAATGAGCAGTTCTTC,CASTPGATHNEQFF
TRBJ1-5,many,TRBV3-1,NA,TGTGCCAGCAGCCAAGCTTCTAGCAATCAGCCCCAGCATTTT,CASSQASSNQPQHF
TRBJ2-7,NA,TRBV7-9,NA,TGTGCCAGCACCGATGGGCTTCTCTACGAGCAGTACTTC,CASTDGLLYEQYF
TRBJ2-2,NA,TRBV24-1,NA,TGTGCCACCAGTGTAGGGTCGAACACCGGGGAGCTGTTTTTT,CATSVGSNTGELFF
TRBJ2-2,many,TRBV12-3/TRBV12-4,TRBD2,TGTGCCATCGCAGCGGGAGCAAACACCGGGGAGCTGTTTTTT,CAIAAGANTGELFF
TRBJ2-3,few,TRBV5-1,TRBD2,TGCGCCAGCAGCTTGGGGACTAGCTCGGGCCCAGATACGCAGTATTTT,CASSLGTSSGPDTQYF
TRBJ1-5,few,TRBV29-1,NA,TGCAGCGTTGGTCAGGGAAGGAATCAGCCCCAGCATTTT,CSVGQGRNQPQHF
TRBJ2-6,NA,TRBV20-1,NA,TGCAGTGCTACCAGTGGGACACCACCTAGCTCTGGGGCCAACGTCCTGACTTTC,CSATSGTPPSSGANVLTF
TRBJ2-1,few,TRBV7-3,NA,TGTGCCAGCAGCTTTGGGCGGGGATCCTACAATGAGCAGTTCTTC,CASSFGRGSYNEQFF
TRBJ2-4,NA,TRBV11-2,TRBD2,TGTGCCAGCACCCTGACCGGCGGGAGTGACAAAAACATTCAGTACTTC,CASTLTGGSDKNIQYF
TRBJ2-7,NA,TRBV9,TRBD2,TGTGCCAGCAGCAAGACTAGCGGGGCCTCCTACGAGCAGTACTTC,CASSKTSGASYEQYF
TRBJ2-3,NA,TRBV4-2,NA,TGTGCCAGCAGCCAAGATCAGTTATACGCTAGCACAGATACGCAGTATTTT,CASSQDQLYASTDTQYF
TRBJ1-1,many,TRBV28,TRBD1,TGTGCCAGCCGGGGGGGACAGTTGAACACTGAAGCTTTCTTT,CASRGGQLNTEAFF
TRBJ2-3,NA,TRBV3-1,NA,TGTGCCAGCAGCCAAGCATCGGCAGGCACAGATACGCAGTATTTT,CASSQASAGTDTQYF
TRBJ1-5,NA,TRBV5-6,NA,TGTGCCAGCAGCTTTTTCAGGGATGGGGGCAATCAGCCCCAGCATTTT,CASSFFRDGGNQPQHF
TRBJ2-2,NA,TRBV6-1,TRBD2,TGTGCCAGCAGTGCGAAGGGACTAGCGGGAACGAACACCGGGGAGCTGTTTTTT,CASSAKGLAGTNTGELFF
TRBJ2-1,few,TRBV14,TRBD2,TGTGCCAGCAGCCAGGTCGGCGGGAGGGCCTACAATGAGCAGTTCTTC,CASSQVGGRAYNEQFF